The 17 T cell receptor beta chains listed next were all sequenced from one sample in a study of shared clonotypes between healthy human individuals. Using immunoSEQ multiplex PCR, the repertoire was profiled, and TCRdb retains in-frame clones only, with some absent. The repertoire holds hundreds of thousands of clones, with about 96% as singletons. In the naive CD8 group, cells lacked CD45RO and were positively selected for CCR7, so terminally differentiated effector memory CD45RA+ cells were left out. Sequenced input: naive CD8+ T cells sorted from blood. These receptors were taken from a woman aged 30 to 39 in good health.

Worth noting for this clone: The same CDR3 also results from other DNA sequences found in this sample. This chain uses TRBV28 with TRBJ2-6; 7 nucleotides align to TRBD1. The CDR3 runs 15 residues. With 6 bases clipped from V and 2 bases from J, the junction kept 4 bases outside the gene matches. Germline-derived CDR1 and CDR2 are MDHEN and SYDVKM. In DNA form, the CDR3 reads TGTGCCAGCAGCCCTACAGGGGCTGGGGCCAACGTCCTGACTTTC. Translated, it gives CASSPTGAGANVLTF.

Written as DNA, the CDR3 is TGTGCCAGCAGCCAAGATCGGGGAGGGGTGAACATTCAGTACTTC. The encoded protein is CASSQDRGGVNIQYF. V and J are TRBV14 and TRBJ2-4, with TRBD2 matching 7 bases. The V segment lost 0 bases and the J segment 7 bases; nucleotides outside the gene matches: 6. Germline-derived CDR1 and CDR2 are SGHDN and FVKESK. CDR3 size: 15 residues.

The rearrangement joins TRBV5-1 to TRBJ2-3; D might be TRBD2 (5 bases). The germline gives CDR1 SGHRS, CDR2 YFSETQ. Trimming left V 5 bases short and J 6 bases short, with 13 bases between. The length of the CDR3 is 13 residues. CDR3 sequence: CASSLFTGDTQYF. The CDR3 region has the DNA TGCGCCAGCAGTTTATTTACGGGGGATACGCAGTATTTT.

The chain employs TRBV9 and TRBJ1-1; D gene ambiguous. This CDR3 contains 12 residues. CDR1 is SGDLS and CDR2 is YYNGEE in the germline V gene. Trimming stripped 3 bases from V and 1 base from J, with 4 bases between. CDR3 bases: TGTGCCAGCAGCGGGGAGAACACTGAAGCTTTCTTT. It is translated as CASSGENTEAFF. The whole variable domain, filled in from reference TRBV9 and TRBJ1-1, reads DSGVTQTPKHLITATGQRVTLRCSPRSGDLSVYWYQQSLDQGLQFLIQYYNGEERAKGNILERFSAQQFPDLHSELNLSSLELGDSALYFCASSGENTEAFFGQGTRLTVV.

The chain has TRBV5-5 and TRBJ2-1; possibly TRBD1 for D (6 bases). The CDR3 has 15 residues. Trimming stripped 2 bases from V and 0 bases from J, with 9 bases between. Germline CDR1 is SGHKS and CDR2 is YYEKEE (reference sequence). CDR3 nucleotide sequence: TGTGCCAGCAGCTTAGGGGGAAGCTCCTACAATGAGCAGTTCTTC. It yields the protein CASSLGGSSYNEQFF.

This sequence joins TRBV10-2 and TRBJ2-7; D possibly matches TRBD1 or TRBD2 (5 bases each). CDR3 length equals 16 residues. The V end lost 2 bases, the J end lost 6 bases, and 20 bases lay between the germline ends. Germline V gives CDR1 WSHSY, CDR2 SAAADI. CDR3 sequence reads: CASSENTGAKGAEQYF. As DNA, the CDR3 is TGCGCCAGCAGTGAGAACACCGGGGCCAAGGGCGCCGAGCAGTACTTC.

This chain uses TRBV27 with TRBJ2-1; D not certain. This CDR3 has 12 amino acids. V was cut by 1 base and J by 9 bases, with 7 bases left in between. Germline CDR1 reads MNHEY; CDR2 reads SMNVEV (reference sequence). This CDR3 reads CASSLWMGEQFF. The CDR3, as DNA: TGTGCCAGCAGTTTATGGATGGGTGAGCAGTTCTTC.

The rearrangement links TRBV5-1 to TRBJ2-3, with D perhaps matching TRBD1 or TRBD2 (6 bases each). Germline CDR1 is SGHRS and CDR2 is YFSETQ. V was pared by 4 bases and J by 0 bases, with 12 bases between. The CDR3 runs to 15 residues. The DNA of the CDR3 is TGCGCCAGCAGCCCGGGGGCGGGAAGCACAGATACGCAGTATTTT. Its translation: CASSPGAGSTDTQYF.

The chain is built from TRBV2 and TRBJ1-4; D is unresolved. This CDR3 is built from 14 residues. Germline V lookup: CDR1 SNHLY, CDR2 FYNNEI. V gave up 2 bases and J gave up 4 bases, with 8 bases separating them. Here the CDR3 DNA reads TGTGCCAGCAGTGAATGGGCAGATAATGAAAAACTGTTTTTT. Amino acid sequence: CASSEWADNEKLFF.

In the case of this clone: The identical CDR3 is also encoded by other nucleotide sequences in the sample. V is TRBV11-2 and J is TRBJ2-7, with TRBD1 identical over 8 bases. V was pared by 3 bases and J by 1 base, with 5 bases of the junction left unmatched. The CDR3 totals 15 residues. Germline CDR1 reads SGHAT; CDR2 reads FQNNGV. CDR3 coding DNA: TGTGCCAGCAGCTTGGGTGGACAGGGATCCTACGAGCAGTACTTC. Translating it yields CASSLGGQGSYEQYF.

V is TRBV13 and J is TRBJ1-1; D is perhaps TRBD1 (6 bases). This CDR3 spans 15 amino acids. Per the germline V gene, CDR1 is PRHDT and CDR2 is FYEKMQ (reference sequence). V was shortened by 5 bases and J by 5 bases, with 18 bases between the two germline ends. The CDR3 sequence: CASSPAGEGGTEAFF. The CDR3 nucleotides read TGTGCCAGCAGCCCAGCAGGGGAGGGGGGAACTGAAGCTTTCTTT.

The rearrangement uses TRBV15 and TRBJ1-3; TRBD1 agrees at 10 bases. V was clipped by 5 bases and J by 0 bases; unmatched bases: 1. Germline V gene data show CDR1 as LNHNV and CDR2 as YYDKDF (reference sequence). The CDR3 loop spans 15 amino acids. The CDR3 reads CATSRDRGSGNTIYF. The CDR3 DNA reads as TGTGCCACCAGCCGGGACAGGGGCTCTGGAAACACCATATATTTT. Filled out from reference TRBV15 and TRBJ1-3, the complete variable domain reads DAMVIQNPRYQVTQFGKPVTLSCSQTLNHNVMYWYQQKSSQAPKLLFHYYDKDFNNEADTPDNFQSRRPNTSFCFLDIRSPGLGDTAMYLCATSRDRGSGNTIYFGEGSWLTVV.

The J gene is TRBJ2-7, the V gene TRBV18, with 7 bases fitting TRBD1. CDR3 size: 16 residues. J gave up 2 bases and V 5 bases, and 12 bases lay outside the gene matches. Germline CDR1 KGHSH, CDR2 LQKENI. CDR3 region: CASSATGLDRTYEQYF. Here the CDR3 DNA reads TGTGCCAGCTCAGCCACGGGCCTGGACAGGACCTACGAGCAGTACTTC.

The rearrangement uses TRBV7-9 and TRBJ2-2, with D perhaps matching TRBD2 (5 bases). CDR3 length: 14 amino acids. Trimming pared 3 bases from V and 6 bases from J, leaving 11 bases between. Germline loops: CDR1 SEHNR, CDR2 FQNEAQ (reference sequence). The CDR3 is CASSFLQRSGELFF. CDR3 nucleotide sequence: TGTGCCAGCAGCTTCCTTCAGCGGTCCGGGGAGCTGTTTTTT.

This clone was seen a single time. The chain carries TRBV15 and TRBJ2-7; 9 bases are a match to TRBD2. J was trimmed by 2 bases and V by 0 bases; bases with no gene match: 5. CDR3 size: 16 residues. CDR1 and CDR2 (germline): LNHNV, YYDKDF (reference sequence). CDR3: CATSRDPSGVPYEQYF. CDR3 in DNA: TGTGCCACCAGCAGAGATCCTAGCGGGGTACCCTACGAGCAGTACTTC.

The rearrangement links TRBV7-3 to TRBJ2-1; 10 nucleotides align to TRBD2. Germline V CDR1 and CDR2: SGHTA, FQGTGA. V dropped 5 bases and J dropped 12; count of bases not matched to a gene: 16. This CDR3 is 16 amino acids long. The DNA for the CDR3 is TGTGCCAGCAGCCTATTAGCGGGAGGTGGACATACTCCGCAGTTCTTC. Its translation is CASSLLAGGGHTPQFF.

The chain combines TRBV19 with TRBJ1-1, with unresolved D. CDR3 length: 15 amino acids. CDR1 is LNHDA and CDR2 is SQIVND in the germline V gene (reference sequence). Deletions cut 4 bases from V and 1 base from J, with 13 bases between. In nucleotides, the CDR3 is TGTGCCAGTAGTAGACATGGGCGGTCGAACACTGAAGCTTTCTTT. Translating it yields CASSRHGRSNTEAFF.